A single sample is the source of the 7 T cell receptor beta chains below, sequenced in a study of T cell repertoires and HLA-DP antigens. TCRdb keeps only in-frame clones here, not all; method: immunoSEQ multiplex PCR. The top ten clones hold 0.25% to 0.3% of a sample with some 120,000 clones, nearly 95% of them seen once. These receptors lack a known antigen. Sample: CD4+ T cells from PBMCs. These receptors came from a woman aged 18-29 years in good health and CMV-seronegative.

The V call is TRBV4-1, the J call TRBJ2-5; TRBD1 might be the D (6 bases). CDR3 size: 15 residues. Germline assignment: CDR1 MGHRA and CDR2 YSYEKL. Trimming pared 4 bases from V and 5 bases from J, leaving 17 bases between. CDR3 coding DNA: TGCGCCAGCAGCCGAGTACCCAGGGGTTTTGAGACCCAGTACTTC. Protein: CASSRVPRGFETQYF.

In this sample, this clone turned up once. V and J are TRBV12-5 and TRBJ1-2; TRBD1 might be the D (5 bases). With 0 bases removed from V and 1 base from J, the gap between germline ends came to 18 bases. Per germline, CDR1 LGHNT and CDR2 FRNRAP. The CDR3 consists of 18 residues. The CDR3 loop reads CASGLVVRVGIINYGYTF. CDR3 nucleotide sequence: TGTGCTAGTGGTTTGGTAGTCAGGGTAGGGATAATTAACTATGGCTACACCTTC.

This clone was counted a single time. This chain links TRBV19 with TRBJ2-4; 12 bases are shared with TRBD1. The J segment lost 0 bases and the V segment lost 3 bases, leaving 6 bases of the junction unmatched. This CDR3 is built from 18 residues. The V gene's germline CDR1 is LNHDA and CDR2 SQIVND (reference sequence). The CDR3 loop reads CASSIRDRGRIAKNIQYF. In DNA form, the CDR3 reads TGTGCCAGTAGTATCAGGGACAGGGGGCGGATAGCCAAAAACATTCAGTACTTC.

The CDR3 reads CASSLVGADEQFF. CDR3 in DNA: TGTGCCAGCAGCTTGGTGGGGGCGGATGAGCAGTTCTTC. The V call is TRBV5-4, the J call TRBJ2-1; D is possibly TRBD1 (6 bases). The germline V gene has CDR1 SGHNT and CDR2 YYREEE (reference sequence). The CDR3 is made up of 13 amino acids. The V gene lost 0 bases and the J gene lost 8 bases, with 9 bases spanning the gap.

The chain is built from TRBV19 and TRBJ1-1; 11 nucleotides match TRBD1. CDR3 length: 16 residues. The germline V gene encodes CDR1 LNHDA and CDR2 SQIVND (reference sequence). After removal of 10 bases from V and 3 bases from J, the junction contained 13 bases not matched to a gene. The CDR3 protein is CATSDRGLPRYTEAFF. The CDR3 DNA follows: TGTGCCACCTCGGACAGGGGGCTACCACGTTACACTGAAGCTTTCTTT.

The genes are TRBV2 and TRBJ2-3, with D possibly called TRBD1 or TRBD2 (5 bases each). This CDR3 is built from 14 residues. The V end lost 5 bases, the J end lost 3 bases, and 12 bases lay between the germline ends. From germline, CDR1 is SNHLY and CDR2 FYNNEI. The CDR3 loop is CASSTGTTTDTQYF. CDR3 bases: TGTGCCAGCAGTACCGGGACCACAACAGATACGCAGTATTTT.

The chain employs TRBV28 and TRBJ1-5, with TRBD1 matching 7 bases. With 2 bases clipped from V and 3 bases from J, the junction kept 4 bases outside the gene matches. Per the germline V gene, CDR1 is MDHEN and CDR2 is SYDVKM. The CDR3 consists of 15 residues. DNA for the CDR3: TGTGCCAGCAGTTTAGACCAGGGGGTCAATCAGCCCCAGCATTTT. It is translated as CASSLDQGVNQPQHF.